This T cell receptor beta chain was documented in a study of T cells in Graves' hyperthyroidism and ophthalmopathy. The investigators amplified TCR beta CDR3 regions from RNA transcripts. An initial round of RT-PCR targeting the TCR CDR3 relied on the HTBI primer set. Using its own MiXCR run on the multiplex PCR reads, TCRdb lists one record per CDR3 protein. The sample lists more than 350,000 distinct CDR3 sequences; about 18% were seen once. Germline CDR1 is LNHDA and CDR2 is SQIVND (reference sequence). This CDR3 spans 14 amino acids. Trimming took 2 bases from V and 1 from J, leaving 8 bases between them. Not enrolled were patients with uncontrolled infection, other autoimmune disease, pregnancy or lactation.

The material sequenced was blood. This clonotype originated in a woman younger than 45 with Graves' hyperthyroidism that later progressed to Graves' ophthalmopathy. V and J are TRBV19 and TRBJ1-1; D gene uncertain. The CDR3 loop reads CASSIRHTNTEAFF. CDR3 nucleotides: TGTGCCAGTAGTATACGACATACGAACACTGAAGCTTTCTTT.